This T cell receptor beta chain comes out of a study of cytomegalovirus exposure and HLA in healthy donors. A multiplex PCR was run with 60 Vbeta primers and 13 Jbeta primers. The repertoire was sequenced with immunoSEQ multiplex PCR; TCRdb's copy has only in-frame clones and lacks some. The repertoire holds around 160,000 clones, with roughly 79% as singletons. Comment on this clone: The antigen is unknown.

At collection, donors were nominally healthy, but unrecorded immune exposures were probable. J lost 6 bases, V lost 5 bases, and 4 bases had no gene match. This CDR3 region has 13 residues. Per the germline V gene, CDR1 is MNHEY and CDR2 is SMNVEV (reference sequence). Study-wide findings and caveats: Specificity of a few CMV-associated chains for CMV antigens was verified in vitro. Further analysis was carried out later, and it showed several of the most significant clusters appearing linked to common viral pathogens.

The J gene is TRBJ1-2, the V gene TRBV27, with 9 bases fitting TRBD1. This receptor was obtained from a woman aged 40 to 55 in good health and CMV-seronegative. The specimen was PBMCs. As DNA, the CDR3 is TGTGCCAGCAGTCCACGGGACAGGGATGGCTACACCTTC. Its translation is CASSPRDRDGYTF.